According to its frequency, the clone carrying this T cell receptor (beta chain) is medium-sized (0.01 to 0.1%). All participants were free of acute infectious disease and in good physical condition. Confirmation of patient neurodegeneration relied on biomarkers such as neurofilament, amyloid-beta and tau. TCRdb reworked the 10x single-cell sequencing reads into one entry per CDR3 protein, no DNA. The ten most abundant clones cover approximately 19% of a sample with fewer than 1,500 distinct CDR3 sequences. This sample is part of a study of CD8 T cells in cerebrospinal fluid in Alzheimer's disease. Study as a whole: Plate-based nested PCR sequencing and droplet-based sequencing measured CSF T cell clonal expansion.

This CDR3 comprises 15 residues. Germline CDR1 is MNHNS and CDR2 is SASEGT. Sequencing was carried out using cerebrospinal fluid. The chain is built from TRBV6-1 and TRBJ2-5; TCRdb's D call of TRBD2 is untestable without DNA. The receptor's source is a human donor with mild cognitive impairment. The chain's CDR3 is CASSEMVAGEETQYF.